This T cell receptor beta chain was captured by sequencing in a study of technical replicates of blood from a few donors. Clones were read by immunoSEQ multiplex PCR, and TCRdb kept only the in-frame ones, dropping some. This sample has about 81,000 clones, with 96% found just once. CDR1 ENHRY and CDR2 SYGVKD come from the germline V gene. There are 12 residues in the CDR3. V shed 11 bases and J shed 4 bases, with 13 bases lying between them. This TCR came from a human donor in good health. The sample taken for sequencing was T cells isolated from PBMCs. The chain employs TRBV10-3 and TRBJ2-3; no clear D. This CDR3 is CASSPGPDTQYF. In DNA, the CDR3 is TGTGCCTCAAGTCCAGGTCCAGATACGCAGTATTTT.